This TCR beta chain was recorded in a study of T cell responses to AZD1222 COVID-19 vaccine. Looking at the study overall: Some second doses came at about 4 weeks and others at about 12 weeks; these were pooled. Study results and caveats: Samples come after the peak T cell response, not at day 14. There were mostly white British donors and more females than males, and clonal diversity was possibly underestimated.

TCRdb's copy holds only in-frame clones and misses some; the assay was immunoSEQ multiplex PCR. The sample carries about 94,000 clones, around nine tenths recorded once. Details on this clone: The antigen is unknown.

This CDR3 has 13 residues. Germline CDR1 and CDR2: SNHLY and FYNNEI. The V segment lost 6 bases and the J segment 5 bases; nucleotides outside the gene matches: 5. This chain links TRBV2 with TRBJ1-2; TRBD1 matches 8 bases. This receptor was taken from an adult in good health. This specimen consisted of peripheral blood, obtained on day 0 of AZD1222 vaccination. The CDR3 reads CASRYRGSYGYTF. CDR3 in DNA: TGTGCCAGCAGATACAGGGGGAGTTATGGCTACACCTTC.